What follows are 4 T cell receptor beta chains derived from one specimen sequenced in a study of cytomegalovirus exposure and HLA in healthy donors. Vbeta (60) and Jbeta (13) primers were used in the PCR. Libraries were prepared by immunoSEQ multiplex PCR; TCRdb keeps only in-frame clonotypes and omits some of them. The repertoire has approximately 140,000 clones, just under 80% of them found once; the top ten carry less than 2%. The sample taken for sequencing was PBMCs. The source is a woman between 18 and 29 years old in good health and CMV-seronegative.

This clone was seen more than once but under ten times. The genes are TRBV27 and TRBJ2-1, with 9 bases identical to TRBD1. CDR1 is MNHEY and CDR2 is SMNVEV in the germline V gene (reference sequence). The CDR3 covers 15 residues. V was pared by 5 bases and J by 8 bases, with 10 bases of the junction left unmatched. The CDR3 sequence is CASSLGQGRIDEQFF. DNA of the CDR3: TGTGCCAGCAGTCTCGGACAGGGGAGGATCGATGAGCAGTTCTTC.

Only one count was recorded for this clone. The J gene is TRBJ2-7, the V gene TRBV5-1, with TRBD2 identical over 7 bases. Germline V CDR1 and CDR2: SGHRS, YFSETQ. This CDR3 region has 14 residues. V was clipped by 4 bases and J by 5 bases; unmatched bases: 9. The CDR3 spells CASSTGGVADEQYF. The CDR3 coding sequence is TGCGCCAGCAGCACTGGGGGGGTGGCTGACGAGCAGTACTTC.

J is TRBJ2-1 and V is TRBV5-7; 13 positions agree with TRBD2. TRBV5-7 is an ORF for which the function is uncertain. This CDR3 has 17 amino acids. V shed 4 bases, J shed 9 bases, and the junction held 13 bases outside the gene matches. CDR3 region: CASSVTTGTSGNLEQFF. DNA for the CDR3: TGTGCCAGCAGCGTGACCACCGGGACTAGCGGGAATCTTGAGCAGTTCTTC.

CDR3 region: CASSLQGEENYGYTF. In DNA, the CDR3 is TGCGCCAGCAGCTTACAGGGGGAGGAGAACTATGGCTACACCTTC. The chain uses TRBV5-1 and TRBJ1-2; 8 nucleotides align to TRBD1. The CDR3 has 15 residues. Germline-derived CDR1 and CDR2 are SGHRS and YFSETQ. Trimming cost V 2 bases and J 2 bases; bases outside gene matches: 5.